The 5 T cell receptor beta chains listed next were all sequenced from one sample in a study of cytomegalovirus exposure and HLA in healthy donors. The PCR had 60 Vbeta and 13 Jbeta primers. The data were produced by immunoSEQ multiplex PCR, yet TCRdb's version contains in-frame clones alone and is incomplete. Among roughly 90,000 clones listed, 70% to 80% were seen once. Sequencing was done on a sample of PBMCs. The receptors stem from a man under 40 in good health and CMV-seropositive.

J is TRBJ2-3 and V is TRBV6-1; TRBD2 matches at 8 bases. CDR3 length: 13 amino acids. Germline-derived CDR1 and CDR2 are MNHNS and SASEGT. The ends lost 6 bases at V and 6 bases at J; junction bases unmatched: 5. The CDR3 DNA follows: TGTGCCAGCAGGGGTAGCGGGACGGATACGCAGTATTTT. Translating gives CASRGSGTDTQYF.

The V and J genes are TRBV6-1 and TRBJ2-7; a possible D gene is TRBD1 (6 bases). Trimming removed 6 bases at V and 0 bases at J, with 15 bases between. Germline V gene sequence: CDR1 MNHNS, CDR2 SASEGT. This CDR3 has 15 residues. The CDR3 DNA reads TGTGCCAGCAGCACCTATCGGGACACCTCCTACGAGCAGTACTTC. It is translated as CASSTYRDTSYEQYF.

This rearrangement joins TRBV7-3 to TRBJ2-2, with TRBD2 as a possible D gene (5 bases). The CDR3 contains 20 residues. The germline V gene encodes CDR1 SGHTA and CDR2 FQGTGA. The ends were cut back, 3 bases at V and 0 bases at J, with 23 bases in the middle. The chain's CDR3 is CASSLSWPSRTQTNTGELFF. The CDR3 DNA follows: TGTGCCAGCAGCTTGTCATGGCCTAGCAGAACCCAAACGAACACCGGGGAGCTGTTTTTT.

The chain employs TRBV6-5 and TRBJ2-2; perhaps TRBD1 as D (5 bases). Germline V lookup: CDR1 MNHEY, CDR2 SVGAGI. The CDR3 is 15 amino acids. The V end lost 5 bases, the J end lost 0 bases, and 10 bases lay between the germline ends. The CDR3: CASSIDRPNTGELFF. DNA for the CDR3: TGTGCCAGCAGTATCGACAGACCGAACACCGGGGAGCTGTTTTTT.

The chain recombines TRBV15 with TRBJ2-5; D is uncertain. The CDR3 consists of 13 residues. CDR1 is LNHNV and CDR2 is YYDKDF in the germline V gene (reference sequence). Between the trimmed V and J ends, which lost 8 bases and 2 bases, there was a span of 12 bases. CDR3 region: CATARSRQETQYF. CDR3 coding DNA: TGTGCCACCGCAAGGAGCAGACAAGAGACCCAGTACTTC.